This passage covers 10 T cell receptor beta chains from one sample sequenced in a study of blood T cell repertoires in COVID-19. TCRdb's table, derived via immunoSEQ multiplex PCR, lists solely in-frame clones and lacks some. Of roughly 100,000 clones listed, approximately 80% were seen once; the top ten hold approximately 6.2%. The sequencing sample was made of peripheral blood. All receptors come from a man at least 80 years old with COVID-19, enrolled during active disease.

This chain uses TRBV7-3 with TRBJ2-2; D gene ambiguous. The germline V gene encodes CDR1 SGHTA and CDR2 FQGTGA. V was clipped by 1 base and J by 5 bases, with 8 bases between them. The CDR3 loop spans 14 amino acids. The CDR3 coding sequence is TGTGCCAGCAGCTTAAATCCCCGGACCGGGGAGCTGTTTTTT. Amino acids: CASSLNPRTGELFF.

The rearrangement links TRBV30 to TRBJ2-7; D perhaps matches TRBD1 (6 bases). In germline, CDR1 is GTSNPN, CDR2 SVGIG (reference sequence). Trimming took 5 bases from V and 1 from J, leaving 24 bases between them. The CDR3 sequence is 17 residues long. This CDR3 reads CAWDQGTLQGASYEQYF. CDR3 DNA: TGTGCCTGGGACCAGGGGACACTTCAAGGGGCATCCTACGAGCAGTACTTC.

The chain combines TRBV6-5 with TRBJ1-2, with a weak D call TRBD1 (5 bases). The CDR3 is made up of 13 amino acids. Looked up from germline, CDR1 is MNHEY and CDR2 is SVGAGI. The V end lost 6 bases, the J end lost 4 bases, and 12 bases lay between the germline ends. The CDR3 sequence: CASSQGHGYGYTF. CDR3 nucleotide sequence: TGTGCCAGCAGCCAAGGACACGGCTATGGCTACACCTTC.

The rearrangement links TRBV6-6 to TRBJ2-5; 7 bases match TRBD2. In germline, CDR1 is MNHNY, CDR2 SVGAGI (reference sequence). J gave up 3 bases and V 5 bases, and 9 bases lay outside the gene matches. The CDR3 covers 15 residues. DNA of the CDR3: TGTGCCAGCAGTCCCGGAGCGGGATGGGAAGAGACCCAGTACTTC. Translating it yields CASSPGAGWEETQYF.

The chain combines TRBV24-1 with TRBJ2-1; 11 bases are shared with TRBD1. CDR1 and CDR2 from the germline V gene are KGHDR and SFDVKD. The V gene end was trimmed by 0 bases and the J gene end by 7 bases; junction bases not matched to a gene: 4. The CDR3 has 16 amino acids. DNA for the CDR3: TGTGCCACCAGTGATTTGGGGGACAGGGGGGTTAATGAGCAGTTCTTC. Encoded protein: CATSDLGDRGVNEQFF.

The rearrangement joins TRBV7-2 to TRBJ2-5, with 9 bases identical to TRBD1. Looked up from germline, CDR1 is SGHTA and CDR2 is FQGNSA. There are 14 residues in the CDR3. Losses at the gene ends were 3 bases for V and 7 bases for J; bases not matched to a gene: 6. This CDR3 is CASSLTGTGRTQYF. The CDR3 nucleotides read TGTGCCAGCAGCTTGACCGGGACAGGGAGGACCCAGTACTTC.

This rearrangement joins TRBV7-9 to TRBJ2-1; a weak D match, TRBD2 (6 bases). This CDR3 has 15 amino acids. The ends were cut back, 5 bases at V and 4 bases at J, with 15 bases in the middle. Germline CDR1 is SEHNR and CDR2 is FQNEAQ (reference sequence). CDR3 loop: CASSPPRGKYNEQFF. CDR3 DNA sequence: TGTGCCAGCAGCCCCCCCCGCGGGAAGTACAATGAGCAGTTCTTC. Filled out from reference TRBV7-9 and TRBJ2-1, the complete variable domain reads DTGVSQNPRHKITKRGQNVTFRCDPISEHNRLYWYRQTLGQGPEFLTYFQNEAQLEKSRLLSDRFSAERPKGSFSTLEIQRTEQGDSAMYLCASSPPRGKYNEQFFGPGTRLTVL.

The gene calls are TRBV27 and TRBJ1-2, with TRBD1 as a possible D gene (6 bases). CDR3 length: 14 residues. CDR1 is MNHEY and CDR2 is SMNVEV in the germline V gene (reference sequence). V was trimmed by 5 bases and J by 0 bases, leaving 10 bases between them. The CDR3 reads CASSPYRANYGYTF. The CDR3 bases are TGTGCCAGCAGTCCCTACAGGGCTAACTATGGCTACACCTTC.

The rearrangement uses TRBV28 and TRBJ2-7, with 10 nucleotides matching TRBD2. This CDR3 is built from 17 residues. Trimming cost V 1 base and J 0 bases; bases outside gene matches: 6. Germline lookup yields CDR1 MDHEN and CDR2 SYDVKM. The CDR3 nucleotides read TGTGCCAGCAGTTTATATAGCGGGAGGACAATCTCCTACGAGCAGTACTTC. This encodes CASSLYSGRTISYEQYF.

The chain couples TRBV4-2 to TRBJ2-6; D is unclear. Per the germline V gene, CDR1 is LGHNA and CDR2 is YNFKEQ. Trimming stripped 0 bases from V and 1 base from J, with 7 bases between. The CDR3 has 16 residues. The CDR3 nucleotides read TGTGCCAGCAGCCAAGATCAGGTTTCTGGGGCCAACGTCCTGACTTTC. Translation: CASSQDQVSGANVLTF.